These 11 T cell receptor beta chains were all obtained from the same sample, sequenced in a study of CD8+ T cells in alopecia areata. Extracted RNA was reverse transcribed into cDNA, the sequencing template. Sequenced by immunoSEQ multiplex PCR; TCRdb stores in-frame clones only, minus some. The data hold hundreds of thousands of clones, with around three fifths observed a single time. The sample's treatment: oral pan-JAK inhibitor, 5-10 mg twice daily. The specimen was CD4+ T cells sorted from blood, collected at week 52, from a patient treated with tofacitinib. All receptors come from a human donor with alopecia areata.

V and J are TRBV5-6 and TRBJ2-5, with a tentative D call TRBD2 (7 bases). The V gene lost 4 bases and the J gene lost 6 bases, with 13 bases spanning the gap. This CDR3 comprises 13 residues. Germline lookup yields CDR1 SGHDT and CDR2 YYEEEE. The CDR3 bases are TGTGCCAGCAGCATTCGGGGGGCGAAGACCCAGTACTTC. It encodes CASSIRGAKTQYF.

This chain uses TRBV2 with TRBJ2-2; D call uncertain. The CDR3 is 10 residues long. In germline, CDR1 is SNHLY, CDR2 FYNNEI. V was trimmed by 6 bases and J by 8 bases, leaving 4 bases between them. CDR3 sequence (DNA): TGTGCCAGCAGGGAGGGGGAGCTGTTTTTT. It translates to CASREGELFF.

The genes are TRBV9 and TRBJ1-5, with D possibly TRBD1 on 6 matching bases. The CDR3 consists of 14 residues. Germline V gene lookup returns CDR1 SGDLS and CDR2 YYNGEE. V was shortened by 4 bases and J by 5 bases, with 13 bases between the two germline ends. The CDR3 here is CASSPQGPDQPQHF. CDR3 DNA sequence: TGTGCCAGCAGCCCCCAGGGGCCCGATCAGCCCCAGCATTTT.

This clone was seen at least ten times. The same CDR3 is also encoded by other DNA sequences in this sample. This chain links TRBV9 with TRBJ1-4, with D maybe TRBD1 (5 bases). The CDR3 has 14 amino acids. The V end lost 1 base, the J end lost 3 bases, and 7 bases lay between the germline ends. Germline V lookup: CDR1 SGDLS, CDR2 YYNGEE. The CDR3 DNA reads TGTGCCAGCAGCGTACAGGGCGCTAATGAAAAACTGTTTTTT. Amino acids: CASSVQGANEKLFF. Complete variable domain (other parts from reference TRBV9 and TRBJ1-4): DSGVTQTPKHLITATGQRVTLRCSPRSGDLSVYWYQQSLDQGLQFLIQYYNGEERAKGNILERFSAQQFPDLHSELNLSSLELGDSALYFCASSVQGANEKLFFGSGTQLSVL.

CDR3 loop: CASSAVKREGTQYF. CDR3 nucleotide sequence: TGTGCCAGCAGCGCTGTAAAGAGGGAAGGGACCCAGTACTTC. This chain joins TRBV6-6 and TRBJ2-5, with a weak D call TRBD2 (5 bases). This CDR3 has 14 residues. Germline CDR1 MNHNY, CDR2 SVGAGI (reference sequence). V dropped 6 bases and J dropped 7 bases, with 18 bases sitting between them.

The rearrangement uses TRBV14 and TRBJ1-6, with D unclear. Germline values: CDR1 SGHDN, CDR2 FVKESK. V was trimmed by 3 bases and J by 10 bases, leaving 10 bases between them. This CDR3 is 13 amino acids long. CDR3 sequence: CASSQGLRSPLHF. In DNA, the CDR3 is TGTGCCAGCAGCCAGGGGTTGAGATCACCCCTCCACTTT.

This clone turned up a few times. The chain combines TRBV7-9 with TRBJ2-2; a possible D gene is TRBD1 (6 bases). CDR1 SEHNR and CDR2 FQNEAQ come from the germline V gene (reference sequence). This CDR3 has 16 amino acids. V gave up 7 bases and J gave up 0 bases, with 15 bases separating them. In DNA, the CDR3 is TGTGCCAGCATACAGCACGGACAGACGAACACCGGGGAGCTGTTTTTT. Translation: CASIQHGQTNTGELFF.

J is TRBJ2-3 and V is TRBV28, with D possibly being TRBD1 (6 bases). V lost 4 bases and J 11 bases, leaving 19 bases between the germline ends. This CDR3 contains 14 residues. CDR1 and CDR2 (germline): MDHEN, SYDVKM. The chain's CDR3 is CASSSDIQGFMQYF. The CDR3 coding sequence is TGTGCCAGCAGTTCGGACATACAGGGATTTATGCAGTATTTT.

V gene TRBV5-1 combines with J gene TRBJ2-5; 7 bases are a match to TRBD1. The length of the CDR3 is 14 residues. Per germline, CDR1 SGHRS and CDR2 YFSETQ. Unmatched junction bases numbered 2, after V lost 2 bases and J lost 1 base. The CDR3 nucleotides are TGCGCCAGCAGCTTCGGACAGGCCCAAGAGACCCAGTACTTC. Translating gives CASSFGQAQETQYF.

This clone showed up just a few times. The chain uses TRBV7-8 and TRBJ2-7; 7 positions agree with TRBD1. The CDR3 is 15 amino acids. The germline V gene encodes CDR1 SGHVS and CDR2 FQNEAQ. The trim removed 5 bases at V and 5 bases at J, leaving 12 bases unmatched. The CDR3 loop reads CASSTLGRGKDEQYF. In DNA form, the CDR3 reads TGTGCCAGCAGCACCCTCGGCAGGGGGAAGGACGAGCAGTACTTC.

The chain couples TRBV7-9 to TRBJ2-5; D remains ambiguous. The V and J ends lost 5 bases and 4 bases respectively, with 14 bases between them. The CDR3 covers 14 residues. CDR1 and CDR2 from the germline V gene are SEHNR and FQNEAQ (reference sequence). In DNA form, the CDR3 reads TGTGCCAGCAGCAAGACCAAGCCTTTAGAGACCCAGTACTTC. Protein: CASSKTKPLETQYF.